Following are 12 T cell receptor beta chains from one sample sequenced in a study of blood T cells in healthy people across ages. Together with a sample-barcoded 5' primer, a J-beta primer mix was included in a second PCR lasting roughly 6 to 12 cycles. Via MiXCR, TCRdb re-called the 5' RACE reads, giving one row per CDR3 protein. Counted here are some 710,000 distinct CDR3 sequences, about 46% occurring once; the ten biggest clones make up around 18%. Sequenced material: blood. Every receptor here comes from a man older than 75 in good health.

This clonotype was observed a few times. The chain is built from TRBV9 and TRBJ2-6, with D possibly TRBD2 on 5 matching bases. Per the germline V gene, CDR1 is SGDLS and CDR2 is YYNGEE. This CDR3 contains 15 residues. The ends were cut back, 0 bases at V and 1 base at J, with 5 bases in the middle. The CDR3 reads CASSVGTSGANVLTF. In DNA form, the CDR3 reads TGTGCCAGCAGCGTAGGGACTTCTGGGGCCAACGTCCTGACTTTC.

Regarding this clonotype: Possible read error: a much larger clone is one base away. V usage is TRBV9 and J usage is TRBJ2-5; TRBD2 matches 11 bases. CDR3 length: 17 residues. Germline V gene lookup returns CDR1 SGDLS and CDR2 YYNGEE. In nucleotides, the CDR3 is TGTGCCCGCAGCACTAGACCGGGACTAGCGGAGACGGAGACCCAGTACTTC. This translates into CARSTRPGLAETETQYF.

V and J are TRBV12-3 or TRBV12-4 and TRBJ1-4; unclear D gene. The V and J ends lost 10 bases and 8 bases respectively, with 14 bases between them. The CDR3 runs to 12 residues. Here the CDR3 DNA reads TGTGCCAACCGGCGGAGTGAAGAAAAACTGTTTTTT. Translated, it gives CANRRSEEKLFF.

This rearrangement joins TRBV20-1 to TRBJ1-3, with 8 bases that match TRBD1. Per the germline V gene, CDR1 is DFQATT and CDR2 is SNEGSKA (reference sequence). The J segment lost 4 bases and the V segment lost 6 bases, leaving 11 bases of the junction unmatched. The CDR3 totals 15 residues. The CDR3 sequence is CSASTGTGGGNTIYF. The CDR3 DNA follows: TGCAGTGCCAGTACGGGGACAGGCGGGGGAAACACCATATATTTT.

The V and J genes are TRBV20-1 and TRBJ2-3; TRBD2 matches 9 bases. Trimming at V came to 3 bases and at J to 1 base, leaving 2 bases not matched to a gene. The germline CDR1 and CDR2 sequences are DFQATT and SNEGSKA (reference sequence). This CDR3 contains 14 residues. The CDR3 nucleotides read TGCAGTGCTAGTAAGCGGGAGGGCACAGATACGCAGTATTTT. It encodes CSASKREGTDTQYF.

This clonotype was seen more than once but under ten times. The rearrangement links TRBV6-2 or TRBV6-3 to TRBJ2-1; tentative D call: TRBD1 (8 bases). CDR1 is MNHEY and CDR2 is SVGEGT in the germline V gene. The germline V and J ends were trimmed by 0 bases and 5 bases, with 14 bases remaining between them. The CDR3 has 16 residues. In DNA, the CDR3 is TGTGCCAGCAGTTACTCGCACAGGGGGGGAGACAATGAGCAGTTCTTC. Translation: CASSYSHRGGDNEQFF.

The rearrangement uses TRBV7-9 and TRBJ2-5; TRBD1 aligns across 10 bases. The J call may be faulty, since TRBJ2-7 better matches the DNA end. CDR1 is SEHNR and CDR2 is FQNEAQ in the germline V gene (reference sequence). The CDR3 runs to 14 residues. This chain's CDR3 is CASRLGQGEHEQYF. DNA of the CDR3: TGTGCCAGCAGACTCGGACAGGGGGAACACGAGCAGTACTTC.

This CDR3 reads CASSSDRANTGELFF. The CDR3 DNA follows: TGCGCCAGCAGCTCGGACAGGGCGAACACCGGGGAGCTGTTTTTT. The rearrangement uses TRBV5-1 and TRBJ2-2; 8 bases are a match to TRBD1. CDR1 SGHRS and CDR2 YFSETQ come from the germline V gene. The V and J ends lost 3 bases and 0 bases, in that order; junction bases with no gene match: 1. This CDR3 is built from 15 residues.

This clonotype turned up a few times. The chain has TRBV10-2 and TRBJ2-5, with D tentatively TRBD2 (7 bases). Germline CDR1 and CDR2: WSHSY and SAAADI. Trimming cost V 6 bases and J 4 bases, with 12 bases left between them. The CDR3 spans 13 residues. Here the CDR3 reads CASRGAGAETQYF. CDR3 DNA: TGCGCCAGCAGGGGGGCGGGAGCAGAGACCCAGTACTTC.

This clonotype was seen more than once but under ten times. The chain combines TRBV20-1 with TRBJ2-5; 10 bases are a match to TRBD2. From germline, CDR1 is DFQATT and CDR2 SNEGSKA (reference sequence). V dropped 5 bases and J dropped 5; count of bases not matched to a gene: 23. CDR3 length equals 19 residues. The CDR3, as DNA: TGCAGTGCTGGACGAGCTACCGGGACTAGCGCCCCAAACCGGGAGACCCAGTACTTC. Its protein is CSAGRATGTSAPNRETQYF.

The rearrangement joins TRBV12-3 or TRBV12-4 to TRBJ2-3; D not resolved. The V and J ends lost 6 bases and 5 bases respectively, with 9 bases between them. This CDR3 comprises 12 residues. CDR3 region: CASSLNRDTQYF. DNA for the CDR3: TGTGCCAGCAGCCTCAACCGAGATACGCAGTATTTT.

This clonotype was counted a few times. V is TRBV12-3 or TRBV12-4 and J is TRBJ1-2; D is ambiguous. The CDR3 loop spans 15 amino acids. The ends were cut back, 2 bases at V and 8 bases at J, with 18 bases in the middle. CDR3: CASSLNRGLRRGYTF. The CDR3 DNA is TGTGCCAGCAGTTTAAATAGAGGCCTTCGTAGGGGCTACACCTTC.